The present T cell receptor beta chain was sequenced within a study of CD8+CD57+ T cells in acquired aplastic anemia. Turning to the study itself: Sorted CD4+ and CD8+ cells gave a mean 3.2 ug DNA, range roughly 0.18 to 30 ug. CD4+ reads averaged approximately 9.9 million in healthy donors.

The use of genomic DNA as template underpinned the TCR beta VDJ and CDR3 profiling. MiXCR was run by TCRdb on the reads, yielding one entry per CDR3 protein. The sample carries fewer than 250,000 distinct CDR3 sequences, 50% to 55% recorded once. The study's findings and limits: Between the patient and control groups, CD8+ Simpson's diversity did not differ significantly. Patients and controls shared approximately 28 CD8+ CDR3 sequences.

On this clonotype itself: Its specificity is not known. The junction departs from germline at one end; a sequencing error may be responsible.

The clonotype originates from a human donor in good health, serving as a control. Sequenced input: sorted CD4+, CD8+, or CD8+CD57+ T cells (not recorded which) from PBMCs.

The CDR3 region has the DNA TGTGCTAGCAGCTTAGTGGGGGTTGGAGAGACCCAGTACTTC. Encoded protein: CASSLVGVGETQYF. The chain carries TRBV7-7 and TRBJ2-5; D is possibly TRBD1 or TRBD2 (5 bases each). There are 14 residues in the CDR3. Germline CDR1 reads SSHAT; CDR2 reads FNYEAQ (reference sequence).